Sequencing of this T cell receptor (beta chain) was carried out in a study of T-cell memory formation after mild COVID-19 (dated by TCRdb to the early 2020s). Context from the whole study: TCR sequence clusters from the two donors were found to be largely donor specific. Longitudinal TCRalpha and TCRbeta repertoire sequencing tracked T-cell clones expanding and contracting after mild COVID-19 in two donors. Two young, previously healthy adult volunteers made up the cohort, one male and one female. Study-wide conclusions, independent of this receptor: From day 15 to 85, contracting clones showed balanced CD4/CD8 phenotypes, whereas a second wave of clones that expanded from day 15 to 37 leaned towards CD4+. Only a couple of mild cases were covered by the study, and larger cohorts that include severe cases with pre-infection samples were considered necessary. Some responding clones were found in pre-infection memory, which suggests that pre-existing cross-reactive memory T cells took part in the SARS-CoV-2 response. SARS-CoV-2 specificity of the second-wave clones peaking on day 37 was not confirmed. Contracting CD4+ clones were located mainly in the CM and EM memory subsets, whereas CD8+ clones were found to be enriched in EMRA.

TCRdb records Illumina NovaSeq 6000 as the sequencer. cDNA libraries for TCRalpha and TCRbeta were prepared by 5'RACE using constant-segment primers, with sample barcodes and unique molecular identifiers added. Trizol reagent was used to extract RNA from every sample. Libraries were amplified in two PCR steps, with a second sample barcode and Illumina TruSeq adapters added in the second step. Sequencing of libraries was performed on an Illumina NovaSeq with 2 x 150 bp paired-end reads. In the paper's pipeline: Demultiplexing of reads and collapsing into UMI-guided consensus sequences were performed with migec v1.2.7. Using mixcr v2.1.11, the UMI consensuses were aligned to TRA and TRB V and J templates and assembled into clonotypes. Expanded or contracted clonotypes were those called significant by both edgeR and NoisET, with noise models trained on biological replicates. For edgeR calls, the cutoffs were a false discovery rate-adjusted p below 0.01 and a log2 fold-change threshold of 1. As an exploratory analysis of dynamics, max-normalized trajectories of the 1000 most abundant clonotypes were examined by PCA with hierarchical clustering. Each responding clone was given a CD4 or CD8 phenotype based on the CD4+ and CD8+ repertoires, which had been sequenced separately. The public reads were run again by TCRdb, first through fastp at Q25 and then through MiXCR, and only productive beta chains were kept. All rows with the same CDR3 protein become a single entry with the most common DNA and genes. TCRdb's processing, not the authors' own work, is the source of the V and J calls. The sample records just over 300,000 distinct CDR3 sequences, 15% to 20% of which are singletons. The leading ten clones occupy about 21% of the sample.

Ficoll-Paque density gradient centrifugation was used to isolate PBMCs. Here V drops 6 bases and J drops 7 bases, and the junction holds 8 bases not matched to any gene. From cysteine to phenylalanine, the CDR3 is 13 amino acids long. This entry keeps only the CDR3 DNA: 39 bases, framed from base 1. CDR1 and CDR2, per the germline V gene, are MDHEN and SYDVKM. Comment on this clonotype: Its antigen is not yet known. Base qualities are not provided; no much larger clone lies one nucleotide away.

The sequence came from a man aged 18-30 years who had mild COVID-19 (a few samples of this study predate the infection). The sample titles of this study are shuffled in the database, so cell type and time point are left out; the donor was told from shared clones. This chain is built from TRBV28 and TRBJ2-7, and 8 junctional nucleotides match TRBD1. The specimen was PBMCs or a T cell subset sorted from them (not recorded which). At the DNA level, the sequence is TGTGCCAGCAGATCCCCAGGGGGCTATGAGCAGTACTTC. This sequence encodes CASRSPGGYEQYF.